What follows describes a single T cell receptor (beta chain). Sequencing used immunoSEQ multiplex PCR; TCRdb keeps in-frame clones, though not all of them. The profile shows over 15,000 clones, just under 75% of them singletons. The source of the sample is a study of OX40 agonist ivuxolimab in advanced cancers. In germline, CDR1 is SGHRS, CDR2 YFSETQ. CDR3 size: 14 residues. With V trimmed by 6 bases and J by 2 bases, 4 bases remained unmatched. The material sequenced was CD4+ or CD8+ T cells sorted from blood, taken in a trial of the OX40 agonist ivuxolimab. The J gene is TRBJ2-2, the V gene TRBV5-1; TRBD1 matches at 7 bases. This sequence originates from an adult with an advanced solid tumor such as melanoma, head and neck, liver or kidney cancer. Here the CDR3 reads CASKRQGNTGELFF. The DNA of the CDR3 is TGCGCCAGCAAAAGACAGGGAAACACCGGGGAGCTGTTTTTT. The full variable domain, with the rest looked up from reference TRBV5-1 and TRBJ2-2, is KAGVTQTPRYLIKTRGQQVTLSCSPISGHRSVSWYQQTPGQGLQFLFEYFSETQRNKGNFPGRFSGRQFSNSRSEMNVSTLELGDSALYLCASKRQGNTGELFFGEGSRLTVL.